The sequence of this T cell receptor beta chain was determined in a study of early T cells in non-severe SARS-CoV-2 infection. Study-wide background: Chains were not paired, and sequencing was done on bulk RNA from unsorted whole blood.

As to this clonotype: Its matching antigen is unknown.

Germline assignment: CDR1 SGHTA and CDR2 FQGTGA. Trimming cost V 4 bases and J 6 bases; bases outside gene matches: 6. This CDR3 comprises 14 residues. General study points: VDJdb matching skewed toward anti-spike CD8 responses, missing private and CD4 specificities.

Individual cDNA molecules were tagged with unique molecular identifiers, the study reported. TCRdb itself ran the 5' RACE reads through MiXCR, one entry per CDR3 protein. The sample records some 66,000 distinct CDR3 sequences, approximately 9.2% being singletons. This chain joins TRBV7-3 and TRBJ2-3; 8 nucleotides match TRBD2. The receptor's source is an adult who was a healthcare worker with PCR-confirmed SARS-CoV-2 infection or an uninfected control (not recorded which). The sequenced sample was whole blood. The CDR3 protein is CASSWAGGTDTQYF. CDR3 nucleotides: TGTGCCAGCAGCTGGGCGGGAGGAACGGATACGCAGTATTTT.